A selection of T cell receptor beta chains follows, all from one sample in a study of cytomegalovirus exposure and HLA in healthy donors. Using immunoSEQ multiplex PCR, the repertoire was profiled, and TCRdb retains in-frame clones only, with some absent. In the table there are about 180,000 clones, around 74% of which are singletons. The source material was PBMCs. Source of these receptors: a male donor in good health and CMV-seronegative. CDR3s include the opening cysteine and the closing phenylalanine or tryptophan. Each record gives: clone size, D gene, J gene, V gene, CDR3 DNA, CDR3 protein. D genes are given only for firm matches. Clone size appears in some rows only: once, few, many, or a class for an expanded clone.

>.|TRBD1|TRBJ1-1|TRBV18
TGTGCCAGCTCACCAATGGGACAGGACTCCCGCAACACTGAAGCTTTCTTT
CASSPMGQDSRNTEAFF
>.|.|TRBJ2-4|TRBV27
TGTGCCAGCAGTCTGGAACGAGCTGGGGGCAGGTACTTC
CASSLERAGGRYF
>.|.|TRBJ2-1|TRBV6-5
TGTGCCAGCACCCCCAGGAGGGCCAATGAGCAGTTCTTC
CASTPRRANEQFF
>few|TRBD1|TRBJ1-2|TRBV19
TGTGCCAGTACACAGGGGAGGAATGGCTACACCTTC
CASTQGRNGYTF
>.|.|TRBJ1-2|TRBV28
TGTGCCAGCAGAGTGAGACGGGTGCGGGCTTCCTATGGCTACACCTTC
CASRVRRVRASYGYTF
>.|TRBD1|TRBJ1-5|TRBV19
TGTGCCAGTATAAGGAGGGGGGACAGGACCCGAGGGCAGCCCCAGCATTTT
CASIRRGDRTRGQPQHF
>.|TRBD1|TRBJ2-2|TRBV4-1
TGCGCCAGCAGTATTCGACAGGGGCGTGACACCGGGGAGCTGTTTTTT
CASSIRQGRDTGELFF
>.|TRBD2|TRBJ2-1|TRBV30
TGTGCCTGGAGTTCTAGCGGGAGCCTCTACAATGAGCAGTTCTTC
CAWSSSGSLYNEQFF
>.|.|TRBJ2-5|TRBV9
TGTGCCAGCAGCGTAGATGGTCGGGTTGAAGAGACCCAGTACTTC
CASSVDGRVEETQYF
>.|.|TRBJ1-3|TRBV5-4
TGTGCCAGCAGCTCCAAGAGCTCTGGAAACACCATATATTTT
CASSSKSSGNTIYF
>.|TRBD1|TRBJ1-5|TRBV28
TGTGCCAGCAGCAGGGTTTTTTGGGGACAGATTAATCAGCCCCAGCATTTT
CASSRVFWGQINQPQHF
>.|.|TRBJ2-1|TRBV10-3
TGTGCCATCAGTGAGTCGGGCAACTACAATGAGCAGTTCTTC
CAISESGNYNEQFF
>.|.|TRBJ2-7|TRBV18
TGTGCCAGCTCACCACGTTCCCGGGAGACAATCTCCTACGAGCAGTACTTC
CASSPRSRETISYEQYF
>once|TRBD1|TRBJ1-5|TRBV27
TGTGCCAGCAGTTTAGTACAGGGGATAATGGTTCAGCCCCAGCATTTT
CASSLVQGIMVQPQHF
>.|.|TRBJ1-1|TRBV15
TGTGCCACCAGCCTGGACAGGAACACTGAAGCTTTCTTT
CATSLDRNTEAFF
>few|TRBD1|TRBJ1-5|TRBV2
TGTGCCAGCAGCGGGACAGGGGTCGCTAGCAATCAGCCCCAGCATTTT
CASSGTGVASNQPQHF
>.|.|TRBJ2-2|TRBV30
TGTGCCTGGGTGCGAGCCGGTGGCACCGGGGAGCTGTTTTTT
CAWVRAGGTGELFF